This TCR beta chain is drawn from a study of cytomegalovirus exposure and HLA in healthy donors. Study-level results: Reports indicated that the classifier achieved high specificity and sensitivity in diagnosing cytomegalovirus status. Testing in vitro showed a few CMV-associated chains specific for CMV antigens.

PCR amplification relied on 60 Vbeta primers (plus 13 Jbeta primers). Some clones are missing from TCRdb's copy, which holds only in-frame ones; the method was immunoSEQ multiplex PCR. Here the sample table reports about 110,000 clones. Looked up from germline, CDR1 is SGDLS and CDR2 is YYNGEE. V gave up 4 bases and J gave up 4 bases, with 15 bases separating them. The CDR3 is 15 amino acids. Remarks on this clone: Its cognate antigen is unknown.

The material sequenced was PBMCs. The sequence derives from a man between 18 and 35 years old in good health and CMV-seronegative. The chain combines TRBV9 with TRBJ1-3; D gene unclear. This CDR3 is CASSPVVTLGNTIYF. The CDR3 nucleotides read TGTGCCAGCAGCCCAGTTGTAACCCTGGGAAACACCATATATTTT.